Each of the 30 T cell receptor beta chains below was sequenced from the same sample in a study of blood T cell repertoires in COVID-19. Assay used: immunoSEQ multiplex PCR; TCRdb lists only in-frame clones, some missing. The sample has roughly 100,000 clones, around 84% seen once. The sequenced sample consisted of peripheral blood. These receptors originate from a human donor in a cohort sampled during active COVID-19.

This clone was seen more than once but under ten times. The chain is built from TRBV7-8 and TRBJ1-4; 7 bases line up with TRBD1. There are 16 residues in the CDR3. CDR1 is SGHVS, CDR2 FQNEAQ, per germline. V lost 3 bases and J lost 7; bases outside the gene matches: 11. In nucleotides, the CDR3 is TGTGCCAGCAGCTTTAACAGACAGGGCGGCAGTGAAAAACTGTTTTTT. It yields the protein CASSFNRQGGSEKLFF.

The chain links TRBV18 to TRBJ2-3; TRBD1 matches at 9 bases. The CDR3 sequence is 15 residues long. The germline V gene encodes CDR1 KGHSH and CDR2 LQKENI. Trimming cost V 3 bases and J 5 bases; bases outside gene matches: 6. Here the CDR3 reads CASSPGQGRGDTQYF. The CDR3, as DNA: TGTGCCAGCTCACCGGGACAGGGACGGGGAGATACGCAGTATTTT.

V and J are TRBV18 and TRBJ2-3; TRBD2 matches 9 bases. CDR3 length: 16 residues. CDR1 is KGHSH, CDR2 LQKENI, per germline. J lost 0 bases, V lost 3 bases, and 4 bases had no gene match. CDR3 coding DNA: TGTGCCAGCTCACCGACTAGCGGTTATAGCACAGATACGCAGTATTTT. It codes for CASSPTSGYSTDTQYF.

This sequence joins TRBV5-5 and TRBJ2-3; 9 bases map to TRBD2. This CDR3 region has 17 residues. Germline V gives CDR1 SGHKS, CDR2 YYEKEE (reference sequence). V was pared by 0 bases and J by 0 bases, with 5 bases of the junction left unmatched. CDR3 region: CASSLVRGGPSTDTQYF. DNA of the CDR3: TGTGCCAGCAGCTTGGTGCGGGGGGGCCCTAGCACAGATACGCAGTATTTT.

V is TRBV9 and J is TRBJ2-6; no definite D call. The CDR3 has 15 residues. Germline V gene data show CDR1 as SGDLS and CDR2 as YYNGEE. The V and J ends lost 0 bases and 0 bases respectively, with 4 bases between them. The CDR3 DNA sequence: TGTGCCAGCAGCGTAGACATCTCTGGGGCCAACGTCCTGACTTTC. Amino acids: CASSVDISGANVLTF.

The V call is TRBV7-9, the J call TRBJ1-4; TRBD1 aligns across 8 bases. The junction had 8 bases not matched to a gene; V was cut back by 4 bases and J by 7 bases. The length of the CDR3 is 15 residues. The V gene's germline CDR1 is SEHNR and CDR2 FQNEAQ (reference sequence). Here the CDR3 reads CASSSGQGQGEKLFF. In nucleotides, the CDR3 is TGTGCCAGCAGCTCCGGACAGGGTCAGGGTGAAAAACTGTTTTTT. Variable domain in full (rest from reference TRBV7-9 and TRBJ1-4): DTGVSQNPRHKITKRGQNVTFRCDPISEHNRLYWYRQTLGQGPEFLTYFQNEAQLEKSRLLSDRFSAERPKGSFSTLEIQRTEQGDSAMYLCASSSGQGQGEKLFFGSGTQLSVL.

The rearrangement joins TRBV19 to TRBJ1-2, with a tentative D call TRBD1 (5 bases). Deletions cut 7 bases from V and 0 bases from J, with 18 bases between. CDR1 is LNHDA, CDR2 SQIVND, per germline (reference sequence). This CDR3 is built from 16 residues. CDR3 in DNA: TGTGCCAGTATGGGGCGACAGATTTTAGCTAACTATGGCTACACCTTC. Its protein is CASMGRQILANYGYTF.

The chain combines TRBV11-1 with TRBJ2-5; tentatively, D is TRBD2 (5 bases). Trimming shortened V by 2 bases and J by 4 bases, and 14 bases separated the two germline ends. The CDR3 extends over 15 amino acids. The V gene's germline CDR1 is SGHAT and CDR2 FQDESV (reference sequence). The CDR3 DNA reads TGTGCCAGCAGCTTAAGTTCGGTAGGGAGAGAGACCCAGTACTTC. Translation gives CASSLSSVGRETQYF.

The chain is built from TRBV5-5 and TRBJ2-2; D not resolved. The CDR3 is made up of 14 amino acids. Trimming took 1 base from V and 4 from J, leaving 8 bases between them. Looked up from germline, CDR1 is SGHKS and CDR2 is YYEKEE (reference sequence). The CDR3 sequence: CASSLLARTGELFF. The CDR3 nucleotides are TGTGCCAGCAGCTTGTTAGCTCGCACCGGGGAGCTGTTTTTT.

The chain combines TRBV7-9 with TRBJ2-4, with 10 bases lining up with TRBD1. This CDR3 contains 16 residues. V lost 0 bases, J lost 5 bases, and 4 bases stayed unmatched. Per germline, CDR1 SEHNR and CDR2 FQNEAQ (reference sequence). Here the CDR3 reads CASSLATGGAENIQYF. CDR3 coding DNA: TGTGCCAGCAGCTTAGCGACAGGGGGCGCGGAAAACATTCAGTACTTC.

V is TRBV5-6 and J is TRBJ1-2; weak D call: TRBD1 (5 bases). Germline lookup yields CDR1 SGHDT and CDR2 YYEEEE. Trimming removed 0 bases from V and 2 bases from J, with 11 bases in between. The CDR3 runs to 15 residues. CDR3 loop: CASSLARGENYGYTF. Here the CDR3 DNA reads TGTGCCAGCAGCTTGGCCCGGGGGGAAAACTATGGCTACACCTTC.

V gene TRBV27 combines with J gene TRBJ1-4; TRBD1 is a possible D gene (5 bases). The germline gives CDR1 MNHEY, CDR2 SMNVEV (reference sequence). This CDR3 has 15 residues. V lost 4 bases, J lost 7 bases, and 16 bases lay in between. In DNA form, the CDR3 reads TGTGCCAGCAGTTACATAAGGGGTAGGGGTGAAAAACTGTTTTTT. Translating it yields CASSYIRGRGEKLFF.

As DNA, the CDR3 is TGTGCCAGCAGGGGACAGGGCGAAACCGGGGAGCTGTTTTTT. Residues: CASRGQGETGELFF. The chain links TRBV5-5 to TRBJ2-2, with 9 bases matching TRBD1. Germline CDR1 SGHKS, CDR2 YYEKEE (reference sequence). The CDR3 length is 14 residues. V lost 5 bases and J lost 5; bases outside the gene matches: 4.

This chain uses TRBV13 with TRBJ1-2; 7 nucleotides agree with TRBD1. V was pared by 0 bases and J by 4 bases, with 5 bases of the junction left unmatched. Germline V gene data show CDR1 as PRHDT and CDR2 as FYEKMQ (reference sequence). This CDR3 region has 15 residues. The CDR3 region is CASSLGKGATYGYTF. The CDR3 nucleotides are TGTGCCAGCAGCTTAGGGAAGGGGGCGACCTATGGCTACACCTTC.

The chain joins TRBV3-1 (or the pseudogene TRBV3-2) to TRBJ2-7, with a tentative D call TRBD1 (6 bases). Germline V gene data show CDR1 as LGHDT and CDR2 as YNNKEL (reference sequence). Trimming cost V 4 bases and J 5 bases, with 21 bases left between them. The CDR3 has 16 residues. The CDR3 bases are TGTGCCAGCAGCCCCCTGCTGACAGGTTGGGCCCACGAGCAGTACTTC. It codes for CASSPLLTGWAHEQYF.

This clone was detected a few times. The chain uses TRBV19 and TRBJ2-7, with TRBD1 as a possible D gene (6 bases). Germline-derived CDR1 and CDR2 are LNHDA and SQIVND (reference sequence). With 3 bases removed from V and 0 bases from J, the gap between germline ends came to 12 bases. The CDR3 is 15 residues long. Written as DNA, the CDR3 is TGTGCCAGTAGTATTAGCACAGGGAGCTCCTACGAGCAGTACTTC. Translating it yields CASSISTGSSYEQYF.

CDR3 sequence: CASSETGWFEQYF. The CDR3 DNA sequence: TGTGCCAGCAGTGAGACGGGGTGGTTCGAGCAGTACTTC. The chain is built from TRBV2 and TRBJ2-7; tentative D call: TRBD2 (5 bases). There are 13 residues in the CDR3. The germline V gene has CDR1 SNHLY and CDR2 FYNNEI. Trimming removed 3 bases at V and 6 bases at J, with 12 bases between. Full variable domain (rest looked up from reference TRBV2 and TRBJ2-7): EPEVTQTPSHQVTQMGQEVILRCVPISNHLYFYWYRQILGQKVEFLVSFYNNEISEKSEIFDDQFSVERPDGSNFTLKIRSTKLEDSAMYFCASSETGWFEQYFGPGTRLTVT.

The J gene is TRBJ2-6, the V gene TRBV7-9; D not certain. The CDR3 extends over 17 amino acids. Trimming took off 4 bases at V and 0 bases at J, with 13 bases between the two ends. CDR1 and CDR2 (germline): SEHNR, FQNEAQ (reference sequence). CDR3: CASSSKWLDSGANVLTF. CDR3 bases: TGTGCCAGCAGCTCCAAATGGCTTGACTCTGGGGCCAACGTCCTGACTTTC.

This chain connects TRBV2 to TRBJ2-7; 8 bases align to TRBD2. J gave up 5 bases and V 4 bases, and 13 bases lay outside the gene matches. The CDR3 totals 16 residues. Germline V CDR1 and CDR2: SNHLY, FYNNEI. In DNA, the CDR3 is TGTGCCAGCAGTGCCTTAGGGAGCGGGGGTTGGAACGAGCAGTACTTC. Its protein is CASSALGSGGWNEQYF.

V is TRBV6-5 and J is TRBJ1-1, with 7 positions matching TRBD1. Germline values: CDR1 MNHEY, CDR2 SVGAGI. V shed 8 bases and J 2 bases; nucleotides not matched to a gene: 11. This CDR3 is built from 15 residues. The CDR3 loop is CASGIGDRANTEAFF. The CDR3 nucleotides read TGTGCCAGCGGGATAGGTGACAGGGCTAACACTGAAGCTTTCTTT.

This clone was seen only a few times. The chain uses TRBV10-1 and TRBJ1-6; tentatively, D is TRBD1 (5 bases). CDR3 size: 14 residues. Trimming pared 3 bases from V and 6 bases from J, leaving 9 bases between. The germline V gene encodes CDR1 WNHNN and CDR2 SYGVQD (reference sequence). In DNA, the CDR3 is TGCGCCAGCAGTGAAGCGGGACCTAATTCACCCCTCCACTTT. This encodes CASSEAGPNSPLHF.

The chain links TRBV9 to TRBJ2-3; possibly TRBD2 for D (6 bases). The V and J ends lost 1 base and 7 bases respectively, with 19 bases between them. The CDR3 length is 16 residues. Germline CDR1 reads SGDLS; CDR2 reads YYNGEE. The CDR3 coding sequence is TGTGCCAGCAGCGTATCTACGGGACTCCTCCAAAATACGCAGTATTTT. Translating gives CASSVSTGLLQNTQYF.

The rearrangement joins TRBV6-1 to TRBJ1-3, with D uncertain. Germline V gene data show CDR1 as MNHNS and CDR2 as SASEGT. CDR3 length equals 17 residues. V was shortened by 2 bases and J by 0 bases, with 14 bases between the two germline ends. The CDR3 here is CASSEMSRGSSGNTIYF. The CDR3 nucleotides are TGTGCCAGCAGTGAAATGAGCCGGGGATCCTCTGGAAACACCATATATTTT.

The chain carries TRBV7-9 and TRBJ2-2; TRBD1 aligns across 7 bases. The CDR3 sequence is 15 residues long. Germline assignment: CDR1 SEHNR and CDR2 FQNEAQ (reference sequence). V lost 6 bases, J lost 2 bases, and 6 bases stayed unmatched. The CDR3 bases are TGTGCCAGCAGGTTCCGGGACAGTAACACCGGGGAGCTGTTTTTT. Amino acid sequence: CASRFRDSNTGELFF.

The chain has TRBV6-4 and TRBJ2-1; the match to TRBD1 covers 7 bases. The germline V gene encodes CDR1 MRHNA and CDR2 SNTAGT. V was clipped by 4 bases and J by 0 bases; unmatched bases: 3. CDR3 length: 15 amino acids. The chain's CDR3 is CASSVQGSSYNEQFF. The CDR3 DNA reads TGTGCCAGCAGTGTACAGGGGAGCTCCTACAATGAGCAGTTCTTC.

V is TRBV6-5 and J is TRBJ1-2, with D perhaps matching TRBD1 (5 bases). Germline V lookup: CDR1 MNHEY, CDR2 SVGAGI. The CDR3 covers 14 residues. V was shortened by 6 bases and J by 6 bases, with 17 bases between the two germline ends. CDR3 sequence (DNA): TGTGCCAGCAGGTCCCCCTCCGGGGGAAATGGCTACACCTTC. This codes for CASRSPSGGNGYTF.

The chain uses TRBV2 and TRBJ1-3; 9 nucleotides line up with TRBD1. The CDR3 is made up of 14 amino acids. Per germline, CDR1 SNHLY and CDR2 FYNNEI. The ends lost 6 bases at V and 7 bases at J; junction bases unmatched: 7. CDR3 DNA: TGTGCCAGCAGAGACCGGACAGGGGAGAACACCATATATTTT. Amino acid sequence: CASRDRTGENTIYF.

This clone has just a few counts. The rearrangement links TRBV4-3 to TRBJ2-7; 9 nucleotides align to TRBD2. Germline trimming cut 5 bases from V and 5 bases from J; bases unmatched to any gene: 7. CDR3 length: 14 residues. Germline lookup yields CDR1 LGHNA and CDR2 YSLEER. The CDR3: CASSTGLARDEQYF. For the CDR3, the DNA is TGCGCCAGCAGCACGGGACTAGCCAGGGACGAGCAGTACTTC.

This chain joins TRBV20-1 and TRBJ1-4; D call uncertain. Germline V CDR1 and CDR2: DFQATT, SNEGSKA (reference sequence). Trimming took 8 bases from V and 5 from J, leaving 9 bases between them. There are 11 residues in the CDR3. CDR3 loop: CSYQENEKLFF. The CDR3 coding sequence is TGCAGTTACCAGGAAAATGAAAAACTGTTTTTT.

This clone was recorded a few times. The chain recombines TRBV9 with TRBJ2-3; the D is unclear. There are 14 residues in the CDR3. V was cut by 6 bases and J by 4 bases, with 15 bases left in between. Germline V gene data show CDR1 as SGDLS and CDR2 as YYNGEE. CDR3 DNA: TGTGCCAGCACCCTAGACGGTACGTCAGATACGCAGTATTTT. It is translated as CASTLDGTSDTQYF.